These T cell receptor beta chains were read from a single sample in a study of blood T cell repertoires in COVID-19. Profiling relied on immunoSEQ multiplex PCR, and the TCRdb table lists in-frame clones only, not all of them. The sample has about 140,000 clones, about 86% seen once. Input material: peripheral blood. The source is a woman in her 40s with acute or convalescent COVID-19. The CDR3 runs from the conserved cysteine through the conserved F or W. The D gene is left open where the match is weak. A clone size is listed for some rows: how often the clone was seen (once, few, many), or a class if it is expanded.

>.|TRBJ2-1|TRBV30|.
CAWSRRGTVRVNEQFF
TGTGCCTGGAGCAGACGGGGGACAGTCCGTGTCAATGAGCAGTTCTTC
>.|TRBJ2-7|TRBV10-2|TRBD1
CASSDSGQGVYEQYF
TGCGCCAGCAGTGATAGTGGACAGGGGGTCTACGAGCAGTACTTC
>once|TRBJ2-7|TRBV6-5|TRBD1
CASKNRGDSYEQYF
TGTGCCAGCAAAAACAGGGGCGACTCCTACGAGCAGTACTTC
>.|TRBJ1-1|TRBV3-1/TRBV3-2|.
CASSPGALGTEAFF
TGTGCCAGCAGCCCAGGGGCTTTAGGCACTGAAGCTTTCTTT
>.|TRBJ2-7|TRBV2|TRBD1
CASGQGAPYEQYF
TGTGCCAGTGGACAGGGGGCTCCCTACGAGCAGTACTTC
>.|TRBJ2-5|TRBV12-3/TRBV12-4|.
CASSLAGVETQYF
TGTGCCAGCAGTTTAGCGGGAGTAGAGACCCAGTACTTC
>.|TRBJ2-7|TRBV4-3|.
CASSWLEPYEQYF
TGCGCCAGCAGCTGGCTAGAGCCTTACGAGCAGTACTTC
>.|TRBJ2-1|TRBV5-1|TRBD2
CASSLAAGDLNEQFF
TGCGCCAGCAGCTTGGCCGCGGGGGACCTCAATGAGCAGTTCTTC
>.|TRBJ2-2|TRBV24-1|.
CATSDRGGGEYTGELFF
TGTGCCACCAGTGATAGAGGAGGGGGCGAGTACACCGGGGAGCTGTTTTTT
>once|TRBJ1-2|TRBV6-2/TRBV6-3|.
CASSTGSWVNGYTF
TGTGCCAGCAGCACAGGGAGTTGGGTGAATGGCTACACCTTC
>.|TRBJ1-1|TRBV23-1|TRBD1
CASSRFLDRGRRTEAFF
TGCGCCAGCAGTCGATTCCTCGACAGGGGGCGAAGGACTGAAGCTTTCTTT
>.|TRBJ2-2|TRBV9|.
CASTQQNTGELFF
TGTGCCAGCACCCAACAGAACACCGGGGAGCTGTTTTTT
>.|TRBJ2-7|TRBV20-1|TRBD1
CSAGGTGYF
TGCAGTGCTGGGGGGACAGGGTACTTC
>.|TRBJ1-5|TRBV21-1|.
CASSKVPFPPRGKGDSNQPQHF
TGTGCCAGCAGCAAAGTCCCTTTCCCTCCCAGGGGGAAAGGGGATAGCAATCAGCCCCAGCATTTT
>.|TRBJ1-4|TRBV7-6|TRBD1
CASSSTGGPTNEKLFF
TGTGCCAGCAGCTCTACAGGGGGCCCGACTAATGAAAAACTGTTTTTT
>.|TRBJ1-1|TRBV7-9|.
CASSLGAGLNTEAFF
TGTGCCAGCAGCTTAGGCGCGGGCCTGAACACTGAAGCTTTCTTT
>.|TRBJ2-7|TRBV2|.
CASSEASYHYEQYF
TGTGCCAGCAGTGAAGCAAGCTACCACTACGAGCAGTACTTC
>once|TRBJ1-4|TRBV30|TRBD1
CAWSPGQGGTNEKLFF
TGTGCCTGGTCTCCGGGACAGGGGGGAACTAATGAAAAACTGTTTTTT
>.|TRBJ2-3|TRBV7-6|.
CASIPLLTDTQYF
TGTGCCAGCATCCCATTACTGACAGATACGCAGTATTTT
>.|TRBJ1-1|TRBV11-3|.
CASSLDGRLNTEAFF
TGTGCCAGCAGCTTAGATGGCCGATTGAACACTGAAGCTTTCTTT
>.|TRBJ1-5|TRBV10-2|.
CASSELGGNQPQHF
TGCGCCAGCAGTGAGTTAGGCGGAAATCAGCCCCAGCATTTT
>.|TRBJ1-4|TRBV9|.
CASSAGVGLDEKLFF
TGTGCCAGCAGCGCCGGGGTGGGACTGGATGAAAAACTGTTTTTT
>.|TRBJ2-7|TRBV7-9|TRBD2
CASSAGRVLRIEQYF
TGTGCCAGCAGCGCCGGGAGGGTCTTAAGAATTGAGCAGTACTTC
>.|TRBJ2-2|TRBV7-2|TRBD2
CASSPRGTSGSRRELFF
TGTGCCAGCAGCCCTAGAGGGACTAGCGGGAGTAGGAGGGAGCTGTTTTTT
>once|TRBJ1-1|TRBV6-5|.
CASRRIGGNTEAFF
TGTGCCAGCAGGCGCATCGGTGGGAACACTGAAGCTTTCTTT
>.|TRBJ1-5|TRBV4-1|.
CASSQFWAGINQPQHF
TGCGCCAGCAGCCAATTCTGGGCAGGGATCAATCAGCCCCAGCATTTT
>.|TRBJ1-1|TRBV19|.
CASAEQGWGTEAFF
TGTGCCAGTGCCGAACAGGGATGGGGCACTGAAGCTTTCTTT
>.|TRBJ2-7|TRBV18|TRBD1
CASSRGQGASYEQYF
TGTGCCAGCTCCCGGGGACAGGGGGCCTCCTACGAGCAGTACTTC
>.|TRBJ1-2|TRBV5-1|.
CASSLRRDGYTF
TGCGCCAGCAGCTTGCGGAGGGATGGCTACACCTTC
>few|TRBJ2-3|TRBV4-2|.
CASSQDQAQGGTDTQYF
TGTGCCAGCAGCCAAGATCAGGCGCAGGGTGGCACAGATACGCAGTATTTT
>.|TRBJ1-4|TRBV5-4|TRBD1
CASSLLQGGEKEKLFF
TGTGCCAGCAGCTTGCTCCAGGGGGGAGAAAAAGAAAAACTGTTTTTT
>.|TRBJ1-2|TRBV29-1|.
CSVIRANYDYTF
TGCAGCGTAATTAGAGCTAACTATGACTACACCTTC
>.|TRBJ1-5|TRBV7-2|.
CASSLEGSQGGQPQHF
TGTGCCAGCAGCTTAGAGGGGTCGCAGGGCGGTCAGCCCCAGCATTTT
>.|TRBJ1-5|TRBV7-8|TRBD1
CASSPMGQGIQPQHF
TGTGCCAGCAGCCCTATGGGACAGGGTATTCAGCCCCAGCATTTT
>.|TRBJ1-1|TRBV4-1|.
CASSQVSGHAEAFF
TGCGCCAGCAGCCAAGTTTCGGGTCATGCTGAAGCTTTCTTT
>once|TRBJ1-3|TRBV7-9|.
CASTQGIGNTIYF
TGTGCCAGCACTCAGGGAATCGGAAACACCATATATTTT
>few|TRBJ1-2|TRBV19|TRBD1
CASRAPDRGRVGYTF
TGTGCCAGTAGGGCCCCGGACAGGGGACGAGTCGGCTACACCTTC
>.|TRBJ2-7|TRBV6-5|TRBD1
CASNNRGLYEQYF
TGTGCCAGCAACAACAGGGGGCTCTACGAGCAGTACTTC
>.|TRBJ2-7|TRBV7-2|.
CASSLGAETTYEQYF
TGTGCCAGCAGCTTAGGGGCAGAAACCACCTACGAGCAGTACTTC
>.|TRBJ1-5|TRBV15|.
CATSTTRGNQPQHF
TGTGCCACCAGCACAACCCGGGGCAATCAGCCCCAGCATTTT
>.|TRBJ2-5|TRBV7-2|.
CASSSSLETQYF
TGTGCCAGCAGCTCCTCCCTAGAGACCCAGTACTTC
>.|TRBJ2-7|TRBV3-1/TRBV3-2|.
CASSRGDFSYEQYF
TGTGCCAGCAGCCGAGGAGACTTTTCCTACGAGCAGTACTTC
>.|TRBJ1-1|TRBV6-2/TRBV6-3|TRBD1
CASSSQGDGEAFF
TGTGCCAGCAGTTCCCAGGGGGATGGTGAAGCTTTCTTT
>.|TRBJ2-7|TRBV9|TRBD1
CASSAPGTGSYEQYF
TGTGCCAGCAGCGCTCCCGGGACAGGGAGCTACGAGCAGTACTTC
>.|TRBJ1-5|TRBV28|.
CASSLLSGNQPQHF
TGTGCCAGCAGTTTGTTGTCTGGCAATCAGCCCCAGCATTTT
>.|TRBJ1-2|TRBV7-8|.
CASSPTRSNYGYTF
TGTGCCAGCAGCCCTACAAGGAGCAACTATGGCTACACCTTC
>.|TRBJ2-7|TRBV4-1|TRBD2
CASSQRGSLIEQYF
TGCGCCAGCAGCCAGCGGGGGAGCCTAATCGAGCAGTACTTC
>.|TRBJ1-2|TRBV5-6|.
CASSLDRSYGYTF
TGTGCCAGCAGCTTGGACAGGTCCTATGGCTACACCTTC
>.|TRBJ2-5|TRBV7-6|TRBD2
CASSSLAGGRGTQYF
TGTGCCAGCAGCTCCTTAGCGGGAGGAAGGGGAACCCAGTACTTC
>.|TRBJ1-2|TRBV15|.
CATSNGGGYTF
TGTGCCACCAGCAATGGGGGGGGCTACACCTTC
>.|TRBJ2-1|TRBV14|TRBD2
CASSLLAGEANEQFF
TGTGCCAGCAGCCTTCTAGCGGGAGAGGCGAATGAGCAGTTCTTC
>.|TRBJ1-2|TRBV9|.
CASSPRRGGYGYTF
TGTGCCAGCAGCCCCCGTAGGGGGGGGTATGGCTACACCTTC
>.|TRBJ1-6|TRBV6-2/TRBV6-3|.
CASSYTENSPLHF
TGTGCCAGCAGTTACACAGAGAATTCACCCCTCCACTTT
>few|TRBJ1-1|TRBV5-1|TRBD1
CASSWGTAMNNEAFF
TGCGCCAGCAGCTGGGGGACAGCAATGAACAATGAAGCTTTCTTT